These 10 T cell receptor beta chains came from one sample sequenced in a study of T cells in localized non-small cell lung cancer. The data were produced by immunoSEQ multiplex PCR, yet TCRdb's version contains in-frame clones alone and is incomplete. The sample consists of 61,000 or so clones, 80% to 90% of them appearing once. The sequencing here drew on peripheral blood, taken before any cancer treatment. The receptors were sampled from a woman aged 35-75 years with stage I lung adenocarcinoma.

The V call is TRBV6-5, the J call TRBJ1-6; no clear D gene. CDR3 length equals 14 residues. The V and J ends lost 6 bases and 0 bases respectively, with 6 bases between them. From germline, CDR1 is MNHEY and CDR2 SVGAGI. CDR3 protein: CASRVSSYNSPLHF. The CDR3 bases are TGTGCCAGCAGAGTCAGCTCCTATAATTCACCCCTCCACTTT.

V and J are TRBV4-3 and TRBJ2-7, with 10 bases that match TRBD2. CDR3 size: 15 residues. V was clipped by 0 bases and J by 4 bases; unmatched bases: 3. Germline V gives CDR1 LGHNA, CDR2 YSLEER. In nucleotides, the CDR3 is TGCGCCAGCAGCCAAGAACTAGCGGGGTCTTACGAGCAGTACTTC. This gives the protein CASSQELAGSYEQYF.

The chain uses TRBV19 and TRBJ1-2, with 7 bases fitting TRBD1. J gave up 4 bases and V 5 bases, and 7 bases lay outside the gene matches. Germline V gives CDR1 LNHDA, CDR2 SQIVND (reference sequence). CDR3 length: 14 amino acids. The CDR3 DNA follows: TGTGCCAGTAGTGCTCCGGGACAGATCTATGGCTACACCTTC. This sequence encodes CASSAPGQIYGYTF.

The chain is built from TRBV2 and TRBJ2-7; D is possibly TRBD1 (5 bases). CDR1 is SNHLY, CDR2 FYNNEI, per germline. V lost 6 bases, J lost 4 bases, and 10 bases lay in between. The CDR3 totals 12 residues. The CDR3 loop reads CASRQQAYEQYF. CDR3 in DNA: TGTGCCAGCAGGCAACAGGCTTACGAGCAGTACTTC.

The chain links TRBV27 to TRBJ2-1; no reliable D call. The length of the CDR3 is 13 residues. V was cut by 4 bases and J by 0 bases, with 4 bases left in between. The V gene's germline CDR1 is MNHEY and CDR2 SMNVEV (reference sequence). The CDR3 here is CASSSRSYNEQFF. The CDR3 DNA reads TGTGCCAGCAGTTCTCGCTCCTACAATGAGCAGTTCTTC.

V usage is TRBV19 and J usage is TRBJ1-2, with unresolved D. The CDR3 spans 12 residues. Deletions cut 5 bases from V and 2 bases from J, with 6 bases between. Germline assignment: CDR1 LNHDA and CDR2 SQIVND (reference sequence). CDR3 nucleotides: TGTGCCAGTAGTGGGCGGAACTATGGCTACACCTTC. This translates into CASSGRNYGYTF.

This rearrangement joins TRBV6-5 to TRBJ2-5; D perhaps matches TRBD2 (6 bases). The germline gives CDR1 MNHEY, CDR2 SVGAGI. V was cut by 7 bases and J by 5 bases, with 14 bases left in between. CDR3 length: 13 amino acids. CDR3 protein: CASNSLARETQYF. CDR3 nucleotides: TGTGCCAGCAATTCTCTAGCGAGGGAGACCCAGTACTTC.

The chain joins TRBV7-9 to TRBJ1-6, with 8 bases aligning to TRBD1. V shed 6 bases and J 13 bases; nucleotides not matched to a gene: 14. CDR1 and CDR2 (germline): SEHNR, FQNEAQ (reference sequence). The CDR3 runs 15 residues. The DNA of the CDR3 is TGTGCCAGCAGTTGGACCGGGACAGGTCTCCTTCCCCTCCACTTT. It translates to CASSWTGTGLLPLHF.

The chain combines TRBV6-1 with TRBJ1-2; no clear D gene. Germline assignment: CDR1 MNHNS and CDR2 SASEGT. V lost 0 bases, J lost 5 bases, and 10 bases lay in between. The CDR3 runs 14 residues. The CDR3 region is CASSEAARAYGYTF. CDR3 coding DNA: TGTGCCAGCAGTGAAGCGGCAAGGGCTTATGGCTACACCTTC.

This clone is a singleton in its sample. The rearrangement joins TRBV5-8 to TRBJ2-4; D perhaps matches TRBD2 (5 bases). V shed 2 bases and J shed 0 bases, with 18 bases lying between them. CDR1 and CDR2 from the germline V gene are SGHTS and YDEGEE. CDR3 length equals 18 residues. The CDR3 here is CASSFVASYEAAKNIQYF. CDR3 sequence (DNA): TGTGCCAGCAGCTTTGTTGCTAGCTATGAGGCAGCCAAAAACATTCAGTACTTC. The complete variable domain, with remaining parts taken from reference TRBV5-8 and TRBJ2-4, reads EAGVTQSPTHLIKTRGQQATLRCSPISGHTSVYWYQQALGLGLQFLLWYDEGEERNRGNFPPRFSGRQFPNYSSELNVNALELEDSALYLCASSFVASYEAAKNIQYFGAGTRLSVL.